This T cell receptor beta chain was found in a study of T cell responses to AZD1222 COVID-19 vaccine. The study's findings and limits: Following two doses of AZD1222, Spike-specific TCR breadth and depth rose.

Losses at the gene ends were 4 bases for V and 2 bases for J; bases not matched to a gene: 3. The CDR3 has 15 amino acids. Per the germline V gene, CDR1 is SGHAT and CDR2 is FQNNGV. A word on this clone: Its antigen is unidentified.

Method: immunoSEQ multiplex PCR; TCRdb's copy keeps in-frame clones and lacks some. This table holds some 120,000 clones, roughly 89% found once. The sample was peripheral blood, taken on day 0 of AZD1222 vaccination. This chain links TRBV11-2 with TRBJ2-2, with TRBD2 identical over 8 bases. The receptor was derived from an adult in good health. CDR3 in amino acids: CASSYSGVNTGELFF. The CDR3 DNA reads as TGTGCCAGCAGCTATAGCGGGGTTAACACCGGGGAGCTGTTTTTT.